The 26 T cell receptor beta chains below were found in one sample sequenced in a study of cytomegalovirus exposure and HLA in healthy donors. Researchers ran the PCR with 60 Vbeta and 13 Jbeta primers. Repertoires were generated with immunoSEQ multiplex PCR, while TCRdb's copy carries only in-frame clones and drops some. This sample carries 90,000 to 150,000 clones, around 75% of them seen once, and the ten largest clones take 2.9%. The sample was PBMCs. Receptors were obtained from a woman aged 40 to 50 in good health and CMV-seropositive.

The chain recombines TRBV30 with TRBJ2-7, with TRBD2 matching 7 bases. J lost 6 bases, V lost 1 base, and 9 bases had no gene match. Per the germline V gene, CDR1 is GTSNPN and CDR2 is SVGIG (reference sequence). The CDR3 contains 14 residues. The CDR3 reads CAWSGAGRLSEQYF. CDR3 coding DNA: TGTGCCTGGAGTGGAGCGGGACGCCTTTCCGAGCAGTACTTC.

A remark on this clone: Other DNA sequences within the sample encode an identical CDR3. The rearrangement joins TRBV19 to TRBJ1-5; D possibly corresponds to TRBD1 (5 bases). V was shortened by 2 bases and J by 7 bases, with 12 bases between the two germline ends. This CDR3 region has 14 residues. Germline loops: CDR1 LNHDA, CDR2 SQIVND (reference sequence). The CDR3 DNA follows: TGTGCCAGTAGTATACAGGGCGCTGGCCAGCCCCAGCATTTT. Translation gives CASSIQGAGQPQHF. The variable domain in full, with the rest retrieved from reference TRBV19 and TRBJ1-5, is DGGITQSPKYLFRKEGQNVTLSCEQNLNHDAMYWYRQDPGQGLRLIYYSQIVNDFQKGDIAEGYSVSREKKESFPLTVTSAQKNPTAFYLCASSIQGAGQPQHFGDGTRLSIL.

The rearrangement joins TRBV6-5 to TRBJ1-1, with TRBD1 matching over 9 bases. The CDR3 sequence is 15 residues long. Germline V gene data show CDR1 as MNHEY and CDR2 as SVGAGI. The V gene end was trimmed by 2 bases and the J gene end by 5 bases; junction bases not matched to a gene: 6. CDR3 in amino acids: CASSYLGQGTTEAFF. CDR3 bases: TGTGCCAGCAGTTACCTCGGACAGGGGACGACTGAAGCTTTCTTT.

For the CDR3, the DNA is TGTGCCAGCAGTCAAACAGGCTTCTCTGCCGAGCAGTACTTC. Protein: CASSQTGFSAEQYF. The chain is built from TRBV27 and TRBJ2-7; D is possibly TRBD1 (5 bases). The germline gives CDR1 MNHEY, CDR2 SMNVEV (reference sequence). V was cut by 5 bases and J by 6 bases, with 17 bases left in between. CDR3 size: 14 residues.

This clone showed up just a few times. V and J are TRBV29-1 and TRBJ1-3; 7 nucleotides match TRBD1. Per the germline V gene, CDR1 is SQVTM and CDR2 is ANQGSEA. The CDR3 contains 13 residues. Trimming took 7 bases from V and 2 from J; bases not matched to a gene: 5. Here the CDR3 DNA reads TGCAGCGCCGTTCAGGGGGCTGGAAACACCATATATTTT. It codes for CSAVQGAGNTIYF. Full variable domain (outside the CDR3, taken from reference TRBV29-1 and TRBJ1-3): SAVISQKPSRDICQRGTSLTIQCQVDSQVTMMFWYRQQPGQSLTLIATANQGSEATYESGFVIDKFPISRPNLTFSTLTVSNMSPEDSSIYLCSAVQGAGNTIYFGEGSWLTVV.

This clone has just one count. The chain combines TRBV4-3 with TRBJ2-3; 8 nucleotides match TRBD2. The J segment lost 8 bases and the V segment lost 0 bases, leaving 7 bases of the junction unmatched. The CDR3 totals 15 residues. Germline CDR1 LGHNA, CDR2 YSLEER. CDR3: CASSQEGLVKGTQYF. The CDR3 DNA is TGCGCCAGCAGCCAAGAGGGACTAGTCAAGGGTACGCAGTATTTT.

This chain joins TRBV27 and TRBJ1-5; 8 nucleotides align to TRBD1. Looked up from germline, CDR1 is MNHEY and CDR2 is SMNVEV (reference sequence). CDR3 length: 15 residues. V shed 6 bases, J shed 5 bases, and the junction held 9 bases outside the gene matches. In DNA, the CDR3 is TGTGCCAGCAGGAAAGGGACAGGTAGTCATCAGCCCCAGCATTTT. Its protein is CASRKGTGSHQPQHF.

This chain uses TRBV7-9 with TRBJ2-7; 10 nucleotides line up with TRBD1. This CDR3 has 16 residues. With 5 bases clipped from V and 5 bases from J, the junction kept 12 bases outside the gene matches. Per the germline V gene, CDR1 is SEHNR and CDR2 is FQNEAQ (reference sequence). The CDR3 is CASSPSGDRGLDEQYF. The CDR3 DNA reads as TGTGCCAGCAGCCCGAGCGGGGACAGGGGTCTGGACGAGCAGTACTTC.

This clone occurred once. The chain has TRBV27 and TRBJ2-3, with D possibly being TRBD2 (5 bases). The CDR3 has 14 amino acids. Trimming stripped 3 bases from V and 4 bases from J, with 11 bases between. Per germline, CDR1 MNHEY and CDR2 SMNVEV (reference sequence). The CDR3 region has the DNA TGTGCCAGCAGTTTTTGGACGGGGTCAGATACGCAGTATTTT. Translating gives CASSFWTGSDTQYF.

J is TRBJ1-3 and V is TRBV12-5, with D perhaps matching TRBD1 (6 bases). In germline, CDR1 is LGHNT, CDR2 FRNRAP. With 5 bases removed from V and 6 bases from J, the gap between germline ends came to 14 bases. This CDR3 is 14 amino acids long. The CDR3 is CASGRRGGENTIYF. The CDR3 region has the DNA TGTGCTAGTGGTCGAAGGGGGGGAGAAAACACCATATATTTT.

The J gene is TRBJ1-1, the V gene TRBV25-1, with a possible D match to TRBD1 (5 bases). CDR3 length equals 15 residues. Germline CDR1 MGHDK, CDR2 SYGVNS. Trimming took off 6 bases at V and 1 base at J, with 15 bases between the two ends. The DNA of the CDR3 is TGTGCCAGCAGCTTTAAATCCACAGGGAACACTGAAGCTTTCTTT. This gives the protein CASSFKSTGNTEAFF.

The V and J genes are TRBV4-1 and TRBJ2-2; D may be TRBD1 (6 bases). V was cut by 4 bases and J by 3 bases, with 9 bases left in between. This CDR3 spans 14 amino acids. Germline V gene data show CDR1 as MGHRA and CDR2 as YSYEKL. CDR3 nucleotides: TGCGCCAGCAGCCCACAGGGTTACACCGGGGAGCTGTTTTTT. Its protein product is CASSPQGYTGELFF.

The rearrangement uses TRBV5-1 and TRBJ2-1; D is possibly TRBD1 (8 bases). Trimming removed 7 bases at V and 3 bases at J, with 20 bases between. Germline lookup yields CDR1 SGHRS and CDR2 YFSETQ. This CDR3 is built from 16 residues. CDR3 nucleotides: TGCGCCAGCGAACGACAGGGGCCGGGGGGCTACAATGAGCAGTTCTTC. This gives the protein CASERQGPGGYNEQFF.

This chain uses TRBV5-4 with TRBJ1-2; D gene ambiguous. CDR1 is SGHNT, CDR2 YYREEE, per germline (reference sequence). This CDR3 is built from 15 residues. Trimming took off 5 bases at V and 4 bases at J, with 18 bases between the two ends. CDR3 sequence reads: CASRDIGVSGYGYTF. In nucleotides, the CDR3 is TGTGCCAGCAGGGATATCGGGGTGTCGGGCTATGGCTACACCTTC.

CDR3 sequence reads: CASSYGGTGTYEQFF. The CDR3 coding sequence is TGTGCCAGCAGTTATGGCGGGACAGGAACGTATGAGCAGTTCTTC. The chain couples TRBV6-5 to TRBJ2-1; the match to TRBD1 covers 8 bases. The CDR3 contains 15 residues. Germline trimming cut 3 bases from V and 8 bases from J; bases unmatched to any gene: 9. CDR1 is MNHEY and CDR2 is SVGAGI in the germline V gene.

The genes are TRBV4-3 and TRBJ1-1, with 7 bases identical to TRBD1. J lost 1 base, V lost 0 bases, and 8 bases had no gene match. CDR1 and CDR2 (germline): LGHNA, YSLEER. This CDR3 has 17 amino acids. The CDR3 DNA reads as TGCGCCAGCAGCCAAGACTATACGGGACAGACGAACACTGAAGCTTTCTTT. Translating gives CASSQDYTGQTNTEAFF.

The chain has TRBV5-1 and TRBJ2-1; 8 nucleotides align to TRBD1. In germline, CDR1 is SGHRS, CDR2 YFSETQ. The CDR3 sequence is 15 residues long. V lost 0 bases to trimming and J lost 13 bases; unmatched junction nucleotides: 12. DNA of the CDR3: TGCGCCAGCAGCTTGGGAGGTGACAGGGGCGTTCGACAGTTCTTC. As protein: CASSLGGDRGVRQFF.

The genes are TRBV29-1 and TRBJ2-1; 7 bases match TRBD2. There are 14 residues in the CDR3. Looked up from germline, CDR1 is SQVTM and CDR2 is ANQGSEA. Trimming at V came to 4 bases and at J to 7 bases, leaving 10 bases not matched to a gene. CDR3 residues: CSVGVGGGKNEQFF. CDR3 in DNA: TGCAGCGTTGGGGTGGGGGGGGGTAAGAATGAGCAGTTCTTC.

The chain uses TRBV6-1 and TRBJ1-1, with D unclear. Trimming removed 5 bases at V and 0 bases at J, with 10 bases between. The CDR3 has 14 amino acids. CDR1 and CDR2 from the germline V gene are MNHNS and SASEGT. CDR3 in DNA: TGTGCCAGCAGTCCCGTTCAGATGAACACTGAAGCTTTCTTT. Its translation is CASSPVQMNTEAFF.

The CDR3 protein is CASSIFSEKLFF. Here the CDR3 DNA reads TGTGCCAGTAGTATCTTTTCGGAAAAACTGTTTTTT. V and J are TRBV19 and TRBJ1-4, with no clear D. The CDR3 has 12 residues. V was shortened by 3 bases and J by 8 bases, with 7 bases between the two germline ends. Germline V CDR1 and CDR2: LNHDA, SQIVND (reference sequence).

V and J are TRBV6-5 and TRBJ2-7, with 7 bases fitting TRBD1. The CDR3 runs 16 residues. J was trimmed by 0 bases and V by 2 bases; bases with no gene match: 7. Germline lookup yields CDR1 MNHEY and CDR2 SVGAGI. CDR3 nucleotide sequence: TGTGCCAGCAGTTACGAGCAGGGGGATTTCTCCTACGAGCAGTACTTC. It specifies CASSYEQGDFSYEQYF.

In its sample, this clone was seen a few times. CDR3 in DNA: TGTGCCAGCAGCCGTAGCGGGACGGCAGATACGCAGTATTTT. It is translated as CASSRSGTADTQYF. V and J are TRBV7-2 and TRBJ2-3; 8 bases align to TRBD2. Germline loops: CDR1 SGHTA, CDR2 FQGNSA. CDR3 size: 14 residues. With 5 bases clipped from V and 4 bases from J, the junction kept 5 bases outside the gene matches.

V gene TRBV7-8 combines with J gene TRBJ2-2; D possibly corresponds to TRBD2 (5 bases). The CDR3 has 14 residues. Germline CDR1 SGHVS, CDR2 FQNEAQ. This chain's CDR3 is CAGWLAENTGELFF. The CDR3 bases are TGTGCTGGGTGGCTAGCAGAAAACACCGGGGAGCTGTTTTTT.

The table lists this clone with a count of one. Other DNA sequences of this sample code for an identical CDR3. This chain joins TRBV6-5 and TRBJ2-5; possibly TRBD1 for D (5 bases). V lost 0 bases and J 4 bases, leaving 9 bases between the germline ends. The CDR3 is made up of 14 amino acids. The germline gives CDR1 MNHEY, CDR2 SVGAGI. The CDR3 here is CASSYSRGTETQYF. The CDR3 DNA follows: TGTGCCAGCAGTTACTCAAGGGGCACAGAGACCCAGTACTTC.

This clone was counted a single time. The chain carries TRBV7-8 and TRBJ2-3; D unclear. Germline CDR1 is SGHVS and CDR2 is FQNEAQ. V was shortened by 1 base and J by 4 bases, with 6 bases between the two germline ends. CDR3 size: 13 residues. This CDR3 is CASSLDIADTQYF. The DNA for the CDR3 is TGTGCCAGCAGCTTAGATATCGCAGATACGCAGTATTTT.

V usage is TRBV5-8 and J usage is TRBJ1-5; D perhaps matches TRBD1 (5 bases). The germline gives CDR1 SGHTS, CDR2 YDEGEE. This CDR3 is built from 16 residues. V shed 6 bases and J shed 3 bases, with 19 bases lying between them. CDR3: CASMGYVSGFNQPQHF. The CDR3 nucleotides are TGTGCCAGCATGGGATATGTGTCAGGGTTCAATCAGCCCCAGCATTTT.